Shown below are 31 T cell receptor beta chains from a single sample sequenced in a study of T-cell reconstitution after alpha-beta-depleted transplantation in children. It was with unique molecular identifiers that the TCRbeta library was prepared. TCRdb ran MiXCR on the PCR reads and lists one entry per CDR3 protein. There are under 300,000 distinct CDR3 sequences in the sample; around a tenth occur only once, and roughly a quarter lies in the top ten. Specimen: peripheral blood, collected 180 days after TCRalphabeta/CD19-depleted stem cell transplant. The receptors here all came from a male patient aged 2-10 years who had a stem cell transplant for chronic granulomatous disease, so the T cells may come from the graft donor.

This clonotype was observed many times. The chain is built from TRBV19 and TRBJ2-2; 11 bases fit TRBD1. The trim removed 6 bases at V and 2 bases at J, leaving 2 bases unmatched. CDR1 and CDR2 from the germline V gene are LNHDA and SQIVND (reference sequence). The CDR3 is 15 residues long. CDR3 in amino acids: CASSGTGGNTGELFF. The CDR3 coding sequence is TGTGCCAGTAGCGGGACAGGGGGAAACACCGGGGAGCTGTTTTTT.

The chain carries TRBV7-6 and TRBJ2-1; D is ambiguous. Germline lookup yields CDR1 SGHVS and CDR2 FNYEAQ. The germline V and J ends were trimmed by 5 bases and 15 bases, with 26 bases remaining between them. CDR3 length: 15 amino acids. This chain's CDR3 is CASSQIQEWDSLPFF. The CDR3 nucleotides are TGTGCCAGCAGCCAAATCCAGGAATGGGATTCGTTACCGTTCTTC. The full variable domain, rest sourced from reference TRBV7-6 and TRBJ2-1, is GAGVSQSPRYKVTKRGQDVALRCDPISGHVSLYWYRQALGQGPEFLTYFNYEAQQDKSGLPNDRFSAERPEGSISTLTIQRTEQRDSAMYRCASSQIQEWDSLPFFGPGTRLTVL.

This clonotype appeared many times. CDR3 residues: CSARESTGAGYTF. In DNA form, the CDR3 reads TGCAGTGCTAGAGAATCAACAGGGGCCGGCTACACCTTC. The V and J genes are TRBV20-1 and TRBJ1-2; 7 bases fit TRBD1. Germline loops: CDR1 DFQATT, CDR2 SNEGSKA (reference sequence). The CDR3 loop spans 13 amino acids. Losses at the gene ends were 0 bases for V and 8 bases for J; bases not matched to a gene: 6.

The genes are TRBV12-3 or TRBV12-4 and TRBJ1-3, with TRBD1 identical over 7 bases. V lost 10 bases, J lost 6 bases, and 9 bases stayed unmatched. CDR3 size: 13 residues. For the CDR3, the DNA is TGTGCCACCCGGGACAGCTTCACAAACACCATATATTTT. As protein: CATRDSFTNTIYF.

Ten or more counts support this clonotype. This chain links TRBV5-1 with TRBJ2-1; the match to TRBD2 covers 14 bases. Trimming removed 5 bases from V and 8 bases from J; junction bases left unmatched: 21. The CDR3 length is 20 residues. CDR1 is SGHRS, CDR2 YFSETQ, per germline. CDR3 residues: CASRSTAKTSGRASGYEQFF. The CDR3 bases are TGCGCCAGCAGATCAACCGCTAAGACTAGCGGGAGGGCCTCTGGATATGAGCAGTTCTTC.

This clonotype was seen repeatedly, ten times or more. The genes are TRBV12-3 or TRBV12-4 and TRBJ2-7, with 9 bases fitting TRBD1. The CDR3 runs to 15 residues. V lost 2 bases to trimming and J lost 2 bases; unmatched junction nucleotides: 4. The CDR3 here is CASSLSGTGPYEQYF. The CDR3 bases are TGTGCCAGCAGTTTATCCGGGACAGGGCCCTACGAGCAGTACTTC.

This clonotype occurred many times. CDR3 protein: CSVDRDEKLFF. CDR3 nucleotide sequence: TGCAGCGTTGACAGGGATGAAAAACTGTTTTTT. The chain recombines TRBV29-1 with TRBJ1-4; TRBD1 might be the D (5 bases). V lost 3 bases and J 6 bases, leaving 5 bases between the germline ends. Germline CDR1 SQVTM, CDR2 ANQGSEA. CDR3 length equals 11 residues.

This clonotype was detected only once. A read error is possible here, since a much larger clone lies one base away. The chain recombines TRBV18 with TRBJ2-7; 13 nucleotides agree with TRBD2. CDR1 and CDR2 from the germline V gene are KGHSH and LQKENI. V gave up 4 bases and J gave up 3 bases; unmatched junction bases: 6. This CDR3 is 16 amino acids long. CDR3 amino acids: CASSLGLAGTGYEQYF. As DNA, the CDR3 is TGTGCCAGCTCACTGGGACTAGCGGGAACTGGCTACGAGCAGTACTTC. The variable domain in full, completed from reference TRBV18 and TRBJ2-7, reads NAGVMQNPRHLVRRRGQEARLRCSPMKGHSHVYWYRQLPEEGLKFMVYLQKENIIDESGMPKERFSAEFPKEGPSILRIQQVVRGDSAAYFCASSLGLAGTGYEQYFGPGTRLTVT.

There are many counts of this clonotype. V and J are TRBV10-2 and TRBJ2-5; 7 bases are a match to TRBD1. The CDR3 extends over 14 amino acids. CDR1 is WSHSY and CDR2 is SAAADI in the germline V gene. V shed 7 bases, J shed 1 base, and the junction held 6 bases outside the gene matches. The CDR3 coding sequence is TGCGCCAGCAAAACAGGGGCCTCCCAAGAGACCCAGTACTTC. Its protein product is CASKTGASQETQYF.

The chain couples TRBV4-1 to TRBJ2-1, with D possibly TRBD2 on 5 matching bases. This CDR3 has 17 amino acids. Between the trimmed V and J ends, which lost 2 bases and 7 bases, there was a span of 21 bases. In germline, CDR1 is MGHRA, CDR2 YSYEKL. The CDR3 DNA is TGCGCCAGCAGCCAAAAAACATCCGGGATCAGTCAAAATGAGCAGTTCTTC. Protein: CASSQKTSGISQNEQFF.

This clonotype was observed at least ten times. The genes are TRBV20-1 and TRBJ2-7; 9 bases align to TRBD2. Trimming at V came to 6 bases and at J to 5 bases, leaving 5 bases not matched to a gene. CDR1 and CDR2 (germline): DFQATT, SNEGSKA (reference sequence). The CDR3 spans 12 residues. In DNA, the CDR3 is TGCAGTGCCGGGACTAGCATGGACGAGCAGTACTTC. Its translation: CSAGTSMDEQYF.

This clonotype was counted a few times. The genes are TRBV27 and TRBJ2-2, with D possibly being TRBD1 (5 bases). V gave up 3 bases and J gave up 3 bases, with 8 bases separating them. Germline V gene data show CDR1 as MNHEY and CDR2 as SMNVEV (reference sequence). There are 14 residues in the CDR3. CDR3 in DNA: TGTGCCAGCAGTTTGACAGATGACACCGGGGAGCTGTTTTTT. Its translation: CASSLTDDTGELFF.

This clonotype was counted many times. The rearrangement links TRBV11-2 to TRBJ2-7, with 7 positions matching TRBD2. The CDR3 totals 14 residues. Trimming removed 1 base from V and 5 bases from J; junction bases left unmatched: 5. Germline V gene lookup returns CDR1 SGHAT and CDR2 FQNNGV. The CDR3 region is CASSLGLAAHEQYF. CDR3 in DNA: TGTGCCAGCAGCTTAGGCCTAGCGGCCCACGAGCAGTACTTC.

This clonotype was counted ten times or more. The chain carries TRBV29-1 and TRBJ1-1; a possible D gene is TRBD1 (5 bases). Germline-derived CDR1 and CDR2 are SQVTM and ANQGSEA. V was shortened by 1 base and J by 0 bases, with 12 bases between the two germline ends. The CDR3 is 15 amino acids. In DNA form, the CDR3 reads TGCAGCGTTGAAGTAACGGGACGGATGAACACTGAAGCTTTCTTT. This translates into CSVEVTGRMNTEAFF.

The chain is built from TRBV24-1 and TRBJ2-2; 10 bases line up with TRBD2. Germline CDR1 KGHDR, CDR2 SFDVKD. This CDR3 spans 17 amino acids. The J segment lost 4 bases and the V segment lost 3 bases, leaving 7 bases of the junction unmatched. CDR3 sequence (DNA): TGTGCCACCAGTGATCCCGGACTAGCGGAATCCACCGGGGAGCTGTTTTTT. The encoded protein is CATSDPGLAESTGELFF.

Ten or more counts support this clonotype. The gene calls are TRBV5-1 and TRBJ2-2, with TRBD2 matching over 9 bases. The CDR3 has 21 amino acids. V was clipped by 5 bases and J by 1 base; unmatched bases: 21. The V gene's germline CDR1 is SGHRS and CDR2 YFSETQ. This chain's CDR3 is CASRLPPKMSSGSGNTGELFF. In nucleotides, the CDR3 is TGCGCCAGCAGACTCCCGCCCAAGATGAGTAGCGGGAGCGGGAACACCGGGGAGCTGTTTTTT.

The chain carries TRBV3-1 and TRBJ2-5; D gene uncertain. There are 13 residues in the CDR3. Trimming left V 6 bases short and J 2 bases short, with 10 bases between. The germline CDR1 and CDR2 sequences are LGHDT and YNNKEL (reference sequence). The CDR3 nucleotides are TGTGCCAGCAGTCCGCACCCACAAGAGACCCAGTACTTC. It specifies CASSPHPQETQYF.

This clonotype was counted at least ten times. This rearrangement joins TRBV19 to TRBJ2-1; weak D call: TRBD2 (5 bases). Trimming took 9 bases from V and 3 from J, leaving 27 bases between them. There are 18 residues in the CDR3. CDR1 and CDR2 (germline): LNHDA, SQIVND (reference sequence). Here the CDR3 reads CARPFPQRSGTYYNEQFF. The CDR3 DNA reads as TGTGCCAGACCCTTCCCTCAGCGGAGTGGTACCTACTACAATGAGCAGTTCTTC. The full variable domain, in which reference TRBV19 and TRBJ2-1 provide the parts outside the CDR3, is DGGITQSPKYLFRKEGQNVTLSCEQNLNHDAMYWYRQDPGQGLRLIYYSQIVNDFQKGDIAEGYSVSREKKESFPLTVTSAQKNPTAFYLCARPFPQRSGTYYNEQFFGPGTRLTVL.

This clonotype has ten or more counts. The gene calls are TRBV29-1 and TRBJ2-1; 7 nucleotides match TRBD1. There are 13 residues in the CDR3. Trimming at V came to 6 bases and at J to 4 bases, leaving 6 bases not matched to a gene. Germline CDR1 SQVTM, CDR2 ANQGSEA. The CDR3 DNA reads TGCAGCGTAGCCGGGACAGTTTACAATGAGCAGTTCTTC. It codes for CSVAGTVYNEQFF.

This clonotype was observed at least ten times. The gene calls are TRBV5-1 and TRBJ2-2; D ambiguous. Trimming took 0 bases from V and 1 from J, leaving 10 bases between them. Germline CDR1 is SGHRS and CDR2 is YFSETQ. The CDR3 length is 16 residues. The CDR3 nucleotides read TGCGCCAGCAGCTTGGCTCCCAAACTGAACACCGGGGAGCTGTTTTTT. This translates into CASSLAPKLNTGELFF. Drawing the rest from reference TRBV5-1 and TRBJ2-2, the complete variable domain is KAGVTQTPRYLIKTRGQQVTLSCSPISGHRSVSWYQQTPGQGLQFLFEYFSETQRNKGNFPGRFSGRQFSNSRSEMNVSTLELGDSALYLCASSLAPKLNTGELFFGEGSRLTVL.

This clonotype was detected many times. V usage is TRBV5-1 and J usage is TRBJ1-2; TRBD1 matches at 10 bases. With V trimmed by 1 base and J by 2 bases, 5 bases remained unmatched. This CDR3 is 16 amino acids long. The germline V gene has CDR1 SGHRS and CDR2 YFSETQ. This CDR3 reads CASSLRQGAQNYGYTF. The CDR3 coding sequence is TGCGCCAGCAGCTTGAGACAGGGGGCGCAGAACTATGGCTACACCTTC.

This clonotype was observed many times. The chain couples TRBV7-2 to TRBJ2-1; TRBD2 matches 7 bases. Germline V CDR1 and CDR2: SGHTA, FQGNSA. The CDR3 sequence is 16 residues long. V shed 6 bases, J shed 8 bases, and the junction held 16 bases outside the gene matches. The CDR3 DNA sequence: TGTGCCAGCAGTCCCATTCGGTGGGGGGGTATCGATGAGCAGTTCTTC. Protein: CASSPIRWGGIDEQFF.

The table lists this clonotype with many counts. V gene TRBV6-1 combines with J gene TRBJ2-7; TRBD1 might be the D (5 bases). Germline V lookup: CDR1 MNHNS, CDR2 SASEGT. The length of the CDR3 is 13 residues. The germline V and J ends were trimmed by 8 bases and 5 bases, with 16 bases remaining between them. This chain's CDR3 is CASAPAGNHEQYF. The CDR3 DNA reads TGTGCCAGCGCCCCGGCAGGGAACCACGAGCAGTACTTC.

This clonotype has a count of ten or more. V gene TRBV12-3 or TRBV12-4 combines with J gene TRBJ2-2; 7 bases align to TRBD1. This CDR3 spans 14 amino acids. Unmatched junction bases numbered 4, after V lost 5 bases and J lost 4 bases. The CDR3 DNA reads TGTGCCAGCAGTCAAACAGGGGCCACCGGGGAGCTGTTTTTT. This sequence encodes CASSQTGATGELFF.

In this sample, this clonotype turned up many times. The V and J genes are TRBV12-3 or TRBV12-4 and TRBJ2-1; D is possibly TRBD2 (6 bases). This CDR3 has 12 residues. Trimming took off 6 bases at V and 7 bases at J, with 10 bases between the two ends. Here the CDR3 DNA reads TGTGCCAGCAGGATGACTAGGAATGAGCAGTTCTTC. It yields the protein CASRMTRNEQFF.

The table lists this clonotype with many counts. The J gene is TRBJ1-1, the V gene TRBV5-5; weak D call: TRBD1 (5 bases). CDR1 and CDR2 from the germline V gene are SGHKS and YYEKEE (reference sequence). This CDR3 is 15 amino acids long. Trimming took 2 bases from V and 2 from J, leaving 13 bases between them. The CDR3 is CASSFTTVRNTEAFF. CDR3 nucleotides: TGTGCCAGCAGCTTTACGACAGTTCGAAACACTGAAGCTTTCTTT. Based on the CDR3 plus reference TRBV5-5 and TRBJ1-1, the full variable domain is DAGVTQSPTHLIKTRGQQVTLRCSPISGHKSVSWYQQVLGQGPQFIFQYYEKEERGRGNFPDRFSARQFPNYSSELNVNALLLGDSALYLCASSFTTVRNTEAFFGQGTRLTVV.

For this clonotype: One end of the junction does not line up with germline, which may come from a read error. The V call is TRBV11-1, the J call TRBJ2-2; TRBD2 matches 8 bases. The germline V gene encodes CDR1 SGHAT and CDR2 FQDESV (reference sequence). The CDR3 runs to 19 residues. The CDR3 region has the DNA TGTGGCAGCAGCCATTCGGGACTAGTGATAGACCCGAACACCGGGGAGCTGTTTTTT. Protein: CGSSHSGLVIDPNTGELFF.

This clonotype was seen at least ten times. The chain recombines TRBV20-1 with TRBJ2-7; 9 bases line up with TRBD1. The length of the CDR3 is 13 residues. Germline CDR1 and CDR2: DFQATT and SNEGSKA (reference sequence). V gave up 6 bases and J gave up 3 bases; unmatched junction bases: 6. CDR3: CSAARDRVYEQYF. The CDR3 coding sequence is TGCAGTGCCGCCCGGGACAGGGTCTACGAGCAGTACTTC.

This clonotype has a count of ten or more. The chain couples TRBV14 to TRBJ2-7; D perhaps matches TRBD1 (5 bases). The V gene's germline CDR1 is SGHDN and CDR2 FVKESK. The CDR3 covers 17 residues. V lost 2 bases and J lost 0, with 17 bases in between. CDR3 nucleotide sequence: TGTGCCAGCAGCCAAATAGGACACCTAACGAGCTCCTACGAGCAGTACTTC. This translates into CASSQIGHLTSSYEQYF.

This clonotype appeared a few times. V usage is TRBV21-1 and J usage is TRBJ1-4; the table's TRBD1 call for D was not verified on the DNA. TRBV21-1 is a documented pseudogene. This CDR3 spans 16 amino acids. The CDR3 coding sequence is TGTGCCAGCAGCAAAGAGTCAGACAGGTCAAATGAAAAACTGTTTTTT. Encoded protein: CASSKESDRSNEKLFF.

This clonotype was detected many times. This chain links TRBV12-3 or TRBV12-4 with TRBJ2-2; D gene unclear. V was clipped by 6 bases and J by 0 bases, with 11 bases between them. This CDR3 spans 15 amino acids. DNA of the CDR3: TGTGCCAGCAGATCCCTGACCGCGAACACCGGGGAGCTGTTTTTT. Translation gives CASRSLTANTGELFF.